The entry below describes one T cell receptor (beta chain). The entry originates in a study of OX40 agonist ivuxolimab in advanced cancers. Study information: Mean age 60 years, range roughly 20 to 85; around 80% male.

From germline, CDR1 is MNHEY and CDR2 SMNVEV (reference sequence). Trimming took 3 bases from V and 8 from J, leaving 13 bases between them. The CDR3 totals 13 residues. Prior autoimmune disease or systemic immunosuppression barred patients. Blood specimens came from baseline, cycle 4 day 1, and cycle 7 day 1. Using immunoSEQ multiplex PCR, the repertoire was profiled, and TCRdb retains in-frame clones only, with some absent. In the table there are 9,500 to 15,000 clones, about 75% of which are singletons. This TCR came from an adult with an advanced solid tumor such as melanoma, head and neck, liver or kidney cancer. Specimen: CD4+ or CD8+ T cells sorted from blood, collected in a trial of the OX40 agonist ivuxolimab. This chain joins TRBV27 and TRBJ1-2; unclear D gene. This CDR3 reads CASSFGWGEGYTF. Written as DNA, the CDR3 is TGTGCCAGCAGTTTTGGGTGGGGAGAGGGCTACACCTTC.